One sample yielded the 24 T cell receptor beta chains listed below, sequenced in a study of tumor-infiltrating lymphocytes in primary liver carcinoma. The researchers produced TCR beta cDNA from roughly 500 ng total RNA with a constant-region primer. Nested multiplex PCR, run for three rounds with slightly modified ARM-PCR, yielded TCR beta libraries. Each of the first two PCR rounds ran 9 to 11 cycles with TRBV1-TRBV30 forward and C-beta reverse primers. One entry per CDR3 protein, called by TCRdb with MiXCR from the multiplex PCR reads. Among fewer than 350,000 distinct CDR3 sequences listed, approximately 65% were seen once. Germline DNA was also extracted, and blood RNA derived from unsorted whole blood. Source material: peripheral blood. The source of these receptors is a middle-aged man with primary liver carcinoma and hepatitis B virus infection.

Concerning this clonotype: A much larger clone sits a single nucleotide away, making a read error possible. The genes are TRBV12-3 or TRBV12-4 and TRBJ2-3; 8 bases align to TRBD1. There are 14 residues in the CDR3. For the CDR3, the DNA is TGTGCCAACAGTTCGGACAGGGAACCAGATACGCAGTATTTT. It yields the protein CANSSDREPDTQYF.

V usage is TRBV5-6 and J usage is TRBJ2-5; possible D gene TRBD1, 5 bases. Germline CDR1 is SGHDT and CDR2 is YYEEEE. The germline V and J ends were trimmed by 4 bases and 4 bases, with 23 bases remaining between them. This CDR3 comprises 17 residues. In DNA, the CDR3 is TGTGCCAGCAGCCAAAAGACATGCAGGGCGTTGGGAGAGACCCAGTACTTC. Encoded protein: CASSQKTCRALGETQYF.

The table lists this clonotype with many counts. This chain uses TRBV4-1 with TRBJ1-5; the D is unclear. V was clipped by 1 base and J by 7 bases, with 14 bases between them. CDR1 is MGHRA and CDR2 is YSYEKL in the germline V gene. The CDR3 runs 15 residues. CDR3 in amino acids: CASSQGYGEVQPQHF. CDR3 DNA sequence: TGCGCCAGCAGCCAAGGGTACGGGGAAGTGCAGCCCCAGCATTTT.

Of note for this clonotype: Being one base from a much bigger clone, this may be a read error. This sequence joins TRBV6-5 and TRBJ2-7; 7 bases line up with TRBD2. Germline V CDR1 and CDR2: MNHEY, SVGAGI. The CDR3 is 15 amino acids. J gave up 6 bases and V 4 bases, and 12 bases lay outside the gene matches. CDR3 nucleotides: TGTGCCAGCAGTTCGACCCTAGCGGCACAAGGCGAGCAGTACTTC. It specifies CASSSTLAAQGEQYF.

This clonotype was found many times. Since a much larger clone is just one base distant, this may be a read error. V is TRBV11-2 and J is TRBJ2-3, with 8 bases identical to TRBD2. Germline values: CDR1 SGHAT, CDR2 FQNNGV. V lost 8 bases to trimming and J lost 2 bases; unmatched junction nucleotides: 9. The CDR3 sequence is 15 residues long. This chain's CDR3 is CASGSSGRITDTQYF. DNA of the CDR3: TGTGCCAGCGGCTCCAGCGGGAGAATCACAGATACGCAGTATTTT.

The chain carries TRBV6-1 and TRBJ2-1; 13 bases fit TRBD2. J lost 5 bases, V lost 3 bases, and 10 bases had no gene match. Germline V CDR1 and CDR2: MNHNS, SASEGT. The length of the CDR3 is 18 residues. The CDR3 DNA sequence: TGTGCCAGCAGTGATCCCTCGGGACTAGCGGGATATAACAATGAGCAGTTCTTC. Its protein product is CASSDPSGLAGYNNEQFF.

V gene TRBV19 combines with J gene TRBJ2-2; D is unresolved. Per the germline V gene, CDR1 is LNHDA and CDR2 is SQIVND (reference sequence). Deletions cut 6 bases from V and 5 bases from J, with 13 bases between. The CDR3 contains 14 residues. CDR3 sequence: CASSPLTGTGELFF. CDR3 coding DNA: TGTGCCAGTAGCCCACTCACTGGTACCGGGGAGCTGTTTTTT.

Turning to this clonotype: Germline and junction disagree at one end, which may indicate a read error. The chain employs TRBV11-3 and TRBJ2-1, with a tentative D call TRBD2 (6 bases). Germline V gives CDR1 SGHNT, CDR2 YENEEA. The CDR3 is 16 amino acids. The DNA for the CDR3 is TGTACCAGCAGCTTAGGTCCGTGGGCTAGCGTCGATGAGCAGTTCTTC. It translates to CTSSLGPWASVDEQFF.

This chain uses TRBV6-5 with TRBJ2-7; 9 bases map to TRBD2. Trimming took 6 bases from V and 8 from J; bases not matched to a gene: 17. This CDR3 has 16 amino acids. Germline V gives CDR1 MNHEY, CDR2 SVGAGI. The CDR3 bases are TGTGCCAGCAGGAAAATGAATAGCGGGAGTGAAGGACAGCAGTACTTC. Protein sequence: CASRKMNSGSEGQQYF.

Points on this clonotype: An end of the junction differs from the germline gene, which may be a read error. The chain combines TRBV11-2 with TRBJ2-7; D perhaps matches TRBD1 (5 bases). Looked up from germline, CDR1 is SGHAT and CDR2 is FQNNGV. The CDR3 contains 15 residues. CDR3 loop: CASSFMTDQNYEQYF. The DNA of the CDR3 is TGTGCCAGCAGCTTCATGACAGATCAGAACTACGAGCAGTACTTT.

Notes on this clonotype: Relative to the germline gene, one junction end is altered; a read error may explain this. The chain combines TRBV6-6 with TRBJ1-5, with TRBD1 identical over 10 bases. The CDR3 totals 15 residues. Germline V gene lookup returns CDR1 MNHNY and CDR2 SVGAGI (reference sequence). CDR3 sequence (DNA): TGTGCCAGAAGGGATGACAGGGGGCCCGGTCAGCTCCAGCATTTT. Its translation: CARRDDRGPGQLQHF.

Regarding this clonotype: A much larger clone differs by one base, so this may be a read error. Since no conserved phenylalanine or tryptophan closes the CDR3, a read error is the likely cause. The chain joins TRBV6-6 to TRBJ2-7; weak D call: TRBD2 (5 bases). CDR1 is MNHNY and CDR2 is SVGAGI in the germline V gene (reference sequence). This CDR3 is 15 amino acids long. Between the trimmed V and J ends, which lost 6 bases and 3 bases, there was a span of 18 bases. This CDR3 reads CASSSLDISNYEQYL. CDR3 DNA sequence: TGTGCCAGCAGCTCACTAGATATAAGTAACTACGAGCAGTACCTC.

Points on this clonotype: A much larger clonotype is one base distant, so this may be a read error. The chain uses TRBV10-3 and TRBJ2-3; no reliable D call. This CDR3 region has 13 residues. Germline V gene lookup returns CDR1 ENHRY and CDR2 SYGVKD. This chain's CDR3 is CAIRASSTDTRYF. As DNA, the CDR3 is TGTGCCATCAGGGCCTCCTCCACAGATACGCGGTATTTT.

The J gene is TRBJ2-1, the V gene TRBV9; D gene uncertain. Trimming left V 3 bases short and J 4 bases short, with 11 bases between. Per germline, CDR1 SGDLS and CDR2 YYNGEE. The CDR3 has 14 amino acids. The DNA for the CDR3 is TGTGCCAGCAGCGCGCCGGTACTTTACAATGAGCAGTTCTTC. It specifies CASSAPVLYNEQFF.

J is TRBJ1-1 and V is TRBV6-2 or TRBV6-3; the D is unclear. Trimming removed 5 bases from V and 5 bases from J, with 12 bases in between. There are 13 residues in the CDR3. Germline lookup yields CDR1 MNHEY and CDR2 SVGEGT. CDR3 nucleotides: TGTGCCAGCAGTCCTCACAGTACAACTGAAGCTTTCTTT. As protein: CASSPHSTTEAFF.

This clonotype was counted many times. The chain couples TRBV4-1 to TRBJ2-3, with D unresolved. The V end was cut by 0 bases, the J end by 6 bases, with 10 bases between. The CDR3 totals 14 residues. Germline V CDR1 and CDR2: MGHRA, YSYEKL. CDR3 sequence (DNA): TGCGCCAGCAGCCAAGATCGATTGTCGGATACGCAGTATTTT. This gives the protein CASSQDRLSDTQYF.

This clonotype was picked up one time. This sequence may be a read error, since a much larger clone differs from it by one base. The chain has TRBV6-1 and TRBJ2-2; D is possibly TRBD2 (6 bases). This CDR3 comprises 14 residues. From germline, CDR1 is MNHNS and CDR2 SASEGT. CDR3: CANSDRTNTGGLFF. CDR3 DNA sequence: TGTGCCAACAGTGACCGAACGAACACCGGGGGGCTGTTTTTT.

Worth noting for this clonotype: A much larger clone differs by one base, so this may be a read error. The rearrangement links TRBV6-1 to TRBJ2-4; D ambiguous. CDR1 and CDR2 from the germline V gene are MNHNS and SASEGT. There are 15 residues in the CDR3. CDR3 sequence (DNA): TGTGGCAGCAGTGATTGGGGATCTGTCGGAAACATTCAGTACTTC. Its protein product is CGSSDWGSVGNIQYF.

The chain joins TRBV11-2 to TRBJ2-3; the D gene could be TRBD1 or TRBD2 (6 bases each). The CDR3 is made up of 14 amino acids. Germline CDR1 reads SGHAT; CDR2 reads FQNNGV. V shed 8 bases and J shed 2 bases, with 14 bases lying between them. The CDR3 bases are TGTGCCAGCGGCGAGGGGGGCTACACAGATACGCAGTATTTT. This codes for CASGEGGYTDTQYF.

The V gene is TRBV11-2, the J gene TRBJ2-7; the D call may be TRBD1 or TRBD2 (5 bases each). V dropped 0 bases and J dropped 7 bases, with 13 bases sitting between them. The CDR3 spans 14 residues. From germline, CDR1 is SGHAT and CDR2 FQNNGV. The CDR3 spells CASSLEIPGREQYF. CDR3 sequence (DNA): TGTGCCAGCAGCTTAGAGATCCCGGGACGAGAGCAGTACTTC.

This clonotype was detected a few times. The gene calls are TRBV5-4 and TRBJ2-3; no reliable D call. Germline CDR1 and CDR2: SGHNT and YYREEE (reference sequence). Trimming pared 0 bases from V and 4 bases from J, leaving 6 bases between. This CDR3 spans 13 amino acids. The CDR3, as DNA: TGTGCCAGCAGCTTGGTGTTCCCAGATACGCAGTATTTT. This gives the protein CASSLVFPDTQYF.

A remark on this clonotype: At one end the junction does not follow the germline gene, possibly because of a read error. The chain uses TRBV6-2 or TRBV6-3 and TRBJ2-7; D unresolved. The length of the CDR3 is 12 residues. Germline V gene sequence: CDR1 MNHEY, CDR2 SVGEGT. CDR3 coding DNA: TGTGCCAGCGCCGGCGACTCCTATGAGCAGTACTTC. It yields the protein CASAGDSYEQYF.

This clonotype came up a few times. The chain uses TRBV30 and TRBJ2-7; D possibly corresponds to TRBD1 (5 bases). The ends were cut back, 2 bases at V and 4 bases at J, with 9 bases in the middle. Germline V lookup: CDR1 GTSNPN, CDR2 SVGIG (reference sequence). This CDR3 has 12 residues. CDR3 protein: CAWSQQGYEQYF. DNA of the CDR3: TGTGCCTGGAGTCAGCAGGGATACGAGCAGTACTTC.

The rearrangement uses TRBV11-2 and TRBJ2-3; D gene unclear. Trimming pared 4 bases from V and 5 bases from J, leaving 13 bases between. CDR1 and CDR2 from the germline V gene are SGHAT and FQNNGV. The CDR3 loop spans 14 amino acids. The CDR3 coding sequence is TGTGCCAGCAGCTGGGGTCCTCCCCTAGATACGCAGTATTTT. Amino acids: CASSWGPPLDTQYF.